The 3 T cell receptor beta chains below were found in one sample sequenced in a study of human versus mouse CDR3 diversity and MHC coevolution (dated by TCRdb to about 2017). Library preparation was by the immunoSEQ multiplex PCR assay. The table was pulled from immuneACCESS by TCRdb, which kept in-frame rearrangements only. Such tables lose some clones; where checked, under half of the loss comes from unresolved V genes, and the rest has no known cause. Present in this sample are 80,000 or so clones, just under 95% of which were seen just once. The ten largest clones represent 1.2% to 1.5% of the sample. Material for sequencing was naive CD4+ T cells from blood. The intended sense of this specimen's cell subset or site label: CD45RO-negative CD62L-positive naive CD4 T cells. The receptors were sampled from a person between 25 and 70 years old in good health.

V usage is TRBV7-8 and J usage is TRBJ2-3; TRBD2 might be the D (5 bases). Germline V gene lookup returns CDR1 SGHVS and CDR2 FQNEAQ. The CDR3 totals 14 residues. Trimming shortened V by 1 base and J by 1 base, and 6 bases separated the two germline ends. For the CDR3, the DNA is TGTGCCAGCAGCTTAGATAGCGGCACAGATACGCAGTATTTT. The encoded protein is CASSLDSGTDTQYF.

The rearrangement uses TRBV7-2 and TRBJ1-1; possible D gene TRBD1, 5 bases. The CDR3 covers 11 residues. Germline CDR1 and CDR2: SGHTA and FQGNSA. The ends were cut back, 3 bases at V and 8 bases at J, with 7 bases in the middle. This CDR3 is CASSFRTEAFF. The DNA for the CDR3 is TGTGCCAGCAGCTTTCGGACAGAAGCTTTCTTT.

This clone was detected once. This chain links TRBV28 with TRBJ2-1; 10 nucleotides line up with TRBD2. The CDR3 contains 15 residues. Looked up from germline, CDR1 is MDHEN and CDR2 is SYDVKM. Germline trimming cut 4 bases from V and 6 bases from J; bases unmatched to any gene: 6. Here the CDR3 reads CASSSLGTSVNEQFF. The CDR3 DNA reads as TGTGCCAGCAGTTCCCTCGGGACTAGCGTCAATGAGCAGTTCTTC. The whole variable domain, remainder taken from reference TRBV28 and TRBJ2-1, is DVKVTQSSRYLVKRTGEKVFLECVQDMDHENMFWYRQDPGLGLRLIYFSYDVKMKEKGDIPEGYSVSREKKERFSLILESASTNQTSMYLCASSSLGTSVNEQFFGPGTRLTVL.